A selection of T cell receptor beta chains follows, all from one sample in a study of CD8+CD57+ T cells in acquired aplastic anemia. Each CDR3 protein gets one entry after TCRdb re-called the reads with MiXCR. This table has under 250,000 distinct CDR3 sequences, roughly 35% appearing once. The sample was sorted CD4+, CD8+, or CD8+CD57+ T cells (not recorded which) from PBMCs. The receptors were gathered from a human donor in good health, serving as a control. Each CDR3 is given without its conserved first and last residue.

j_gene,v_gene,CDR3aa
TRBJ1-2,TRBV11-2,ASSMRQGRVEYGYT
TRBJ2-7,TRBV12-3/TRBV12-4,ASSLTGTISSYEQY
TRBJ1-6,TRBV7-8,ASSLREGLMAPLH
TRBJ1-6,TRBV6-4,GQRQGGNSPLH
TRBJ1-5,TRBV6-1,AGSGQFSNQPQH
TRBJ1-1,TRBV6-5,ASSYSSGDTEAF
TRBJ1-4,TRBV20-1,SAVGRVEGEKLF
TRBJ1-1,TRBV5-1,ASSWTGGEGTEAF
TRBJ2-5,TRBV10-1,ASSDGLLAQETQY
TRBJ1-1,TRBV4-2,ASSQERGQDTEAF
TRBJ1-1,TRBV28,ASSLRGVLGRQAF
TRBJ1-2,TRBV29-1,SVQGGQTNNYGYT
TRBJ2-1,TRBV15,ATSILAAYNEQF
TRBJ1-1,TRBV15,ATSREGGTEAF
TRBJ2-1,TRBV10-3,AISETSGGAHEQF
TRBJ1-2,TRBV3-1,ASSQERRAGYGYT
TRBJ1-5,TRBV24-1,ATSRGSNQPQH
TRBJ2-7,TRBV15,ATSRDRSPTGEGSYEQY
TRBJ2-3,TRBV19,ASSMKTGDTQY
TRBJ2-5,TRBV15,ATSRDWALGGGETQY
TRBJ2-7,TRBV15,ATSRESVSYEQY
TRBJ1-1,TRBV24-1,ATSDPRFTEAF
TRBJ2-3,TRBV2,ASSVTGTGFSTDTQY
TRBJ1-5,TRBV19,ASSIPPGRKKSAPNQPQH
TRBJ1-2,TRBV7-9,ASSPPSLSVTNYGYT
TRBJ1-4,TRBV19,ASSISSFRVLPS
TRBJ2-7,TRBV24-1,ATSDLRSSYEQY
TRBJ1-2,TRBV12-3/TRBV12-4,ASTSDRLLRGAYGYT
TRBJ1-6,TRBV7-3,ASSLVGKPPLH
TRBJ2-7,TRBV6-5,ASSYSGQHGYEQY
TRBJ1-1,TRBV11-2,ASRGVRAAEAF